Sequencing of this TCR beta chain was carried out in a study of T-cell memory formation after mild COVID-19. Study-level information: TCR clusters showed largely donor specificity. Study-level results: While clones contracting from day 15 to 85 were balanced between CD4 and CD8, later expanders leaned CD4+. Contracting CD4+ clones were located mainly in CM and EM, and CD8+ clones in EMRA.

The table lists this clonotype with a few counts. The antigen remains unidentified. V gave up 7 bases and J gave up 3 bases; unmatched junction bases: 4. In germline, CDR1 is SGHVS, CDR2 FNYEAQ. The CDR3 spans 14 residues. TCRdb reanalysed the 5' RACE reads using MiXCR and keeps one entry per CDR3 protein. There are around 390,000 distinct CDR3 sequences in the sample; roughly 15% occur only once, and roughly 21% lies in the top ten. This chain joins TRBV7-6 and TRBJ2-1, with 9 bases fitting TRBD1. The sample was PBMCs or a T cell subset sorted from them (not recorded which). The receptor was derived from a man aged 18 to 29 who had mild COVID-19 (a few samples of this study predate the infection). Cell type and time point are not known. The CDR3 protein is CASNRGPNYNEQFF. The CDR3 nucleotides read TGTGCCAGCAACAGGGGGCCAAACTACAATGAGCAGTTCTTC.